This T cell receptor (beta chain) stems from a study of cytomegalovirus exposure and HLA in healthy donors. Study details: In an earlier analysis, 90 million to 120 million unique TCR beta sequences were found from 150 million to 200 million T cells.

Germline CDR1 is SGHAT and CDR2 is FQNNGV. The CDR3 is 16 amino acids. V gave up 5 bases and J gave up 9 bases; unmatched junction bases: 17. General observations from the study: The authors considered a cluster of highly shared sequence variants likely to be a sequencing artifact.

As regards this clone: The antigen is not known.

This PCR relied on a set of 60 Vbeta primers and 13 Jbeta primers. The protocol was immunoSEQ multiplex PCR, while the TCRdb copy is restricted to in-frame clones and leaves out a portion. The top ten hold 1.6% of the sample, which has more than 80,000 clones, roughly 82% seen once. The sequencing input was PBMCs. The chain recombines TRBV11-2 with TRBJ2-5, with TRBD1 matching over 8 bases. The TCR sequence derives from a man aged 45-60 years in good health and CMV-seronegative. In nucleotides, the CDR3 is TGTGCCAGCAGCCAGGGGGCGGGCCTCCCTAGTGGGGCCCAGTACTTC. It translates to CASSQGAGLPSGAQYF.